The 24 T cell receptor beta chains presented below share a single source sample, sequenced in a study of radiation and T cells in renal cell carcinoma. The time point is: blood 4 weeks post-SBRT, at nephrectomy. The sample's treatment: 15 Gy SBRT to primary tumor, nephrectomy 4 weeks later. Data came from immunoSEQ multiplex PCR; TCRdb stores just in-frame clones and leaves some out. The sample holds around 180,000 clones, about 87% seen once. Sequenced material: blood, taken from a patient whose treatment included radiotherapy and nephrectomy. Receptors were obtained from a woman in her forties or fifties with renal cell carcinoma.

The chain is built from TRBV12-5 and TRBJ1-6; 9 positions agree with TRBD1. Germline V gene lookup returns CDR1 LGHNT and CDR2 FRNRAP. The CDR3 has 12 residues. V dropped 5 bases and J dropped 14; count of bases not matched to a gene: 4. The CDR3 nucleotides are TGTGCTAGTGGTACAGGGGGCGGGTCCCTCCACTTT. Its translation: CASGTGGGSLHF.

The V gene is TRBV28, the J gene TRBJ1-2, with no clear D. Per the germline V gene, CDR1 is MDHEN and CDR2 is SYDVKM. The CDR3 length is 11 residues. V was trimmed by 6 bases and J by 8 bases, leaving 10 bases between them. The CDR3 reads CASSDLRGYTF. The DNA of the CDR3 is TGTGCCAGCAGCGACCTGAGGGGCTACACCTTC.

The rearrangement links TRBV25-1 to TRBJ2-4; TRBD1 matches at 7 bases. CDR1 and CDR2 (germline): MGHDK, SYGVNS. The length of the CDR3 is 14 residues. Trimming cost V 6 bases and J 6 bases; bases outside gene matches: 8. DNA for the CDR3: TGTGCCAGCAGCGCGACAGGGTTGAGAAACATTCAGTACTTC. This sequence encodes CASSATGLRNIQYF.

The chain carries TRBV6-1 and TRBJ1-3; a weak D match, TRBD1 (6 bases). Trimming took off 1 base at V and 0 bases at J, with 13 bases between the two ends. The length of the CDR3 is 17 residues. Germline-derived CDR1 and CDR2 are MNHNS and SASEGT. This CDR3 is CASSEVKGTISGNTIYF. The CDR3 DNA follows: TGTGCCAGCAGTGAAGTAAAAGGGACAATCTCTGGAAACACCATATATTTT.

Concerning this clone itself: This same CDR3 is encoded by further DNA sequences in the sample. The chain is built from TRBV11-2 and TRBJ1-1; D not resolved. The V end was cut by 2 bases, the J end by 2 bases, with 0 bases between. Germline V gives CDR1 SGHAT, CDR2 FQNNGV. This CDR3 has 11 amino acids. The CDR3 loop is CASSLNTEAFF. The CDR3 coding sequence is TGTGCCAGCAGCTTAAACACTGAAGCTTTCTTT.

The chain recombines TRBV9 with TRBJ1-1; D gene uncertain. The CDR3 has 14 residues. V was pared by 1 base and J by 4 bases, with 11 bases between. CDR1 is SGDLS, CDR2 YYNGEE, per germline. The CDR3 bases are TGTGCCAGCAGCGTAACGGACGGGAGCACTGAAGCTTTCTTT. Translating it yields CASSVTDGSTEAFF.

This clone was detected only once. The DNA for the CDR3 is TGCGCCAGCAGCTTTTCGAACGACGGGGGGGGTCAAGAGACCCAGTACTTC. This translates into CASSFSNDGGGQETQYF. This chain connects TRBV5-1 to TRBJ2-5; 8 nucleotides agree with TRBD2. The trim removed 2 bases at V and 2 bases at J, leaving 11 bases unmatched. Germline V CDR1 and CDR2: SGHRS, YFSETQ. CDR3 size: 17 residues.

CDR3 amino acids: CASSPALTENTEAFF. The CDR3 DNA reads as TGTGCCAGCTCACCCGCACTAACAGAGAACACTGAAGCTTTCTTT. The chain joins TRBV18 to TRBJ1-1; no firm D call. V was shortened by 3 bases and J by 1 base, with 12 bases between the two germline ends. This CDR3 contains 15 residues. Looked up from germline, CDR1 is KGHSH and CDR2 is LQKENI. The whole variable domain, remainder taken from reference TRBV18 and TRBJ1-1, is NAGVMQNPRHLVRRRGQEARLRCSPMKGHSHVYWYRQLPEEGLKFMVYLQKENIIDESGMPKERFSAEFPKEGPSILRIQQVVRGDSAAYFCASSPALTENTEAFFGQGTRLTVV.

In its sample, this clone was seen a few times. The rearrangement uses TRBV27 and TRBJ2-7; tentatively, D is TRBD1 (5 bases). Trimming shortened V by 1 base and J by 0 bases, and 13 bases separated the two germline ends. Germline assignment: CDR1 MNHEY and CDR2 SMNVEV (reference sequence). CDR3 length: 16 residues. CDR3 sequence: CASSLFAGPSSYEQYF. Written as DNA, the CDR3 is TGTGCCAGCAGTTTATTTGCAGGGCCGAGCTCCTACGAGCAGTACTTC.

The genes are TRBV2 and TRBJ1-1, with TRBD1 matching 7 bases. CDR3 length: 13 residues. Germline trimming cut 8 bases from V and 3 bases from J; bases unmatched to any gene: 6. Germline assignment: CDR1 SNHLY and CDR2 FYNNEI. CDR3 in DNA: TGTGCCAGCGGACGGGACAGCGACACTGAAGCTTTCTTT. Its translation: CASGRDSDTEAFF. Based on the CDR3 plus reference TRBV2 and TRBJ1-1, the full variable domain is EPEVTQTPSHQVTQMGQEVILRCVPISNHLYFYWYRQILGQKVEFLVSFYNNEISEKSEIFDDQFSVERPDGSNFTLKIRSTKLEDSAMYFCASGRDSDTEAFFGQGTRLTVV.

The DNA for the CDR3 is TGCGCCAGCAGCCCCACGGGCGCGAACACTGAAGCTTTCTTT. Protein sequence: CASSPTGANTEAFF. The chain recombines TRBV4-1 with TRBJ1-1; D gene ambiguous. Germline V CDR1 and CDR2: MGHRA, YSYEKL. V was cut by 4 bases and J by 1 base, with 10 bases left in between. CDR3 length: 14 amino acids.

This clone has a handful of counts. This chain links TRBV15 with TRBJ2-1, with no clear D. CDR1 LNHNV and CDR2 YYDKDF come from the germline V gene (reference sequence). The CDR3 covers 12 residues. V lost 1 base and J lost 9, with 7 bases in between. The CDR3 protein is CATSRVSVEQFF. The CDR3 DNA follows: TGTGCCACCAGCAGAGTCAGCGTTGAGCAGTTCTTC.

This rearrangement joins TRBV27 to TRBJ1-2; D uncertain. The CDR3 runs 16 residues. The germline CDR1 and CDR2 sequences are MNHEY and SMNVEV (reference sequence). Between the trimmed V and J ends, which lost 8 bases and 2 bases, there was a span of 21 bases. The CDR3 is CASAPPSGRSNYGYTF. The CDR3 nucleotides are TGTGCCAGCGCTCCCCCTTCGGGAAGGTCCAACTATGGCTACACCTTC.

This sequence joins TRBV4-1 and TRBJ2-1; unclear D gene. This CDR3 contains 17 residues. Germline CDR1 reads MGHRA; CDR2 reads YSYEKL. Trimming cost V 0 bases and J 0 bases, with 12 bases left between them. CDR3 protein: CASSQDWAESSYNEQFF. The CDR3, as DNA: TGCGCCAGCAGCCAAGATTGGGCGGAAAGCTCCTACAATGAGCAGTTCTTC.

This clone was recorded only once. The chain is built from TRBV11-1 and TRBJ2-6; D is unresolved. The CDR3 extends over 13 amino acids. The ends were cut back, 4 bases at V and 11 bases at J, with 12 bases in the middle. Germline CDR1 SGHAT, CDR2 FQDESV (reference sequence). Here the CDR3 reads CASSSLTRDVLTF. CDR3 in DNA: TGTGCCAGCAGCTCCTTGACAAGGGACGTCCTGACTTTC.

V is TRBV2 and J is TRBJ1-1; D is unresolved. Germline V gene data show CDR1 as SNHLY and CDR2 as FYNNEI. Trimming cost V 8 bases and J 6 bases, with 19 bases left between them. This CDR3 spans 14 amino acids. The CDR3 here is CASGYGPPGAEAFF. CDR3 bases: TGTGCCAGCGGATATGGACCCCCAGGCGCTGAAGCTTTCTTT.

V is TRBV6-5 and J is TRBJ2-1, with D unresolved. This CDR3 comprises 14 residues. Germline V gene sequence: CDR1 MNHEY, CDR2 SVGAGI. V shed 2 bases and J shed 3 bases, with 8 bases lying between them. This chain's CDR3 is CASSYPPLYNEQFF. CDR3 DNA sequence: TGTGCCAGCAGTTACCCCCCTCTCTACAATGAGCAGTTCTTC.

The chain links TRBV7-2 to TRBJ2-3, with 7 bases that match TRBD2. This CDR3 is 15 amino acids long. V was pared by 3 bases and J by 2 bases, with 5 bases of the junction left unmatched. Per germline, CDR1 SGHTA and CDR2 FQGNSA. The CDR3 loop reads CASSLARGVTDTQYF. CDR3 coding DNA: TGTGCCAGCAGCTTGGCACGGGGGGTCACAGATACGCAGTATTTT. The entire variable domain, with the rest obtained from reference TRBV7-2 and TRBJ2-3, is as follows: GAGVSQSPSNKVTEKGKDVELRCDPISGHTALYWYRQSLGQGLEFLIYFQGNSAPDKSGLPSDRFSAERTGGSVSTLTIQRTQQEDSAVYLCASSLARGVTDTQYFGPGTRLTVL.

The rearrangement links TRBV9 to TRBJ1-2, with D possibly being TRBD1 (6 bases). Germline lookup yields CDR1 SGDLS and CDR2 YYNGEE. The V end lost 0 bases, the J end lost 6 bases, and 21 bases lay between the germline ends. This CDR3 spans 17 amino acids. This CDR3 reads CASSVEGRFRGLDGYTF. Here the CDR3 DNA reads TGTGCCAGCAGCGTAGAAGGTCGTTTCAGGGGATTAGATGGCTACACCTTC.

Concerning this clone: Other DNA sequences within the sample encode an identical CDR3. The chain combines TRBV14 with TRBJ2-7, with 8 bases matching TRBD1. The junction had 7 bases not matched to a gene; V was cut back by 7 bases and J by 5 bases. The CDR3 has 13 amino acids. Germline CDR1 SGHDN, CDR2 FVKESK. This CDR3 is CASNDGQGDEQYF. CDR3 nucleotide sequence: TGTGCCAGCAATGACGGACAGGGCGACGAGCAGTACTTC.

Turning to this clone: The sample has other DNA sequences that encode this CDR3 too. V usage is TRBV6-1 and J usage is TRBJ1-3; D may be TRBD1 (6 bases). This CDR3 comprises 14 residues. CDR1 is MNHNS, CDR2 SASEGT, per germline. Trimming took 4 bases from V and 0 from J, leaving 7 bases between them. In nucleotides, the CDR3 is TGTGCCAGCAGTGGGACAGTCTCTGGAAACACCATATATTTT. Amino acid sequence: CASSGTVSGNTIYF.

The chain links TRBV28 to TRBJ1-4; D is perhaps TRBD1 (6 bases). The CDR3 has 15 amino acids. Germline V CDR1 and CDR2: MDHEN, SYDVKM. V was cut by 6 bases and J by 8 bases, with 19 bases left in between. The CDR3 region has the DNA TGTGCCAGCAGCGAACGTATAGGGGGAGGCGAAAAACTGTTTTTT. Protein sequence: CASSERIGGGEKLFF. Based on the CDR3 plus reference TRBV28 and TRBJ1-4, the full variable domain is DVKVTQSSRYLVKRTGEKVFLECVQDMDHENMFWYRQDPGLGLRLIYFSYDVKMKEKGDIPEGYSVSREKKERFSLILESASTNQTSMYLCASSERIGGGEKLFFGSGTQLSVL.

The chain is built from TRBV6-6 and TRBJ2-1, with D possibly being TRBD1 (6 bases). The V and J ends lost 4 bases and 6 bases respectively, with 13 bases between them. Germline loops: CDR1 MNHNY, CDR2 SVGAGI (reference sequence). The CDR3 runs to 14 residues. CDR3 in DNA: TGTGCCAGCAGTTTGCCGGACAGTTTCAATGAGCAGTTCTTC. Protein product: CASSLPDSFNEQFF.

This chain joins TRBV18 and TRBJ1-2; D call uncertain. This CDR3 region has 13 residues. CDR1 KGHSH and CDR2 LQKENI come from the germline V gene. V was trimmed by 2 bases and J by 8 bases, leaving 12 bases between them. The CDR3 here is CASSPRERKGYTF. DNA for the CDR3: TGTGCCAGCTCACCAAGAGAGCGGAAGGGCTACACCTTC.